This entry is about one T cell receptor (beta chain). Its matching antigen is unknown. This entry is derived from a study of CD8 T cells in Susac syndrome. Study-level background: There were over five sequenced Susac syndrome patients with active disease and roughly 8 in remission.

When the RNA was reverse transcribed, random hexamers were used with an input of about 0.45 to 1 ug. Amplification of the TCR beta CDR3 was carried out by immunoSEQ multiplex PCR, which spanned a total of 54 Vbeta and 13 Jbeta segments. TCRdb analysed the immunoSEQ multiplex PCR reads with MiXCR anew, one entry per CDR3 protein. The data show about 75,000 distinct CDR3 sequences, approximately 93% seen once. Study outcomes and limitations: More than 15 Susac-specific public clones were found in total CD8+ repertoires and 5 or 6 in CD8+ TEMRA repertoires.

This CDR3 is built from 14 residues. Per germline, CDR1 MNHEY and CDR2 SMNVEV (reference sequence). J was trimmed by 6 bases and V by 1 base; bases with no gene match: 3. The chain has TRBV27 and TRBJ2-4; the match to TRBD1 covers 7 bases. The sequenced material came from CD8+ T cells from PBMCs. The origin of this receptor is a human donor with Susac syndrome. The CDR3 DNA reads TGTGCCAGCAGTTTATACAGGGGCGGAAACATTCAGTACTTC. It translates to CASSLYRGGNIQYF.